The 19 T cell receptor beta chains presented below share a single source sample, sequenced in a study of CD8+CD57+ T cells in acquired aplastic anemia. For CDR3 and TCR beta VDJ profiling, genomic DNA was the template used. TCRdb passed the reads through MiXCR, listing each CDR3 protein once. The table shows about 68,000 distinct CDR3 sequences, with 54% occurring only once. The specimen was sorted CD4+, CD8+, or CD8+CD57+ T cells (not recorded which) from PBMCs. Receptors originate from a human donor in good health, serving as a control.

This clonotype was seen many times. The J gene is TRBJ2-7, the V gene TRBV5-1, with 7 bases lining up with TRBD1. The CDR3 consists of 15 residues. With V trimmed by 7 bases and J by 2 bases, 12 bases remained unmatched. In germline, CDR1 is SGHRS, CDR2 YFSETQ. This chain's CDR3 is CASRLRQGLAYEQYF. The CDR3 nucleotides are TGCGCCAGCCGCCTCCGACAGGGTTTAGCCTACGAGCAGTACTTC.

Written as DNA, the CDR3 is TGCAGTGCTAGAGATCCAGGGACAGGGTACGACGAGCAGTACTTC. Translation gives CSARDPGTGYDEQYF. The rearrangement joins TRBV20-1 to TRBJ2-7; 9 bases fit TRBD1. The V gene end was trimmed by 0 bases and the J gene end by 5 bases; junction bases not matched to a gene: 8. CDR1 and CDR2 from the germline V gene are DFQATT and SNEGSKA (reference sequence). The CDR3 has 15 amino acids.

At least ten counts were recorded for this clonotype. The CDR3 DNA sequence: TGTGCCAGCGGCAGGTTGGGCGGGGAGCTGTTTTTT. Translated: CASGRLGGELFF. The chain couples TRBV11-2 to TRBJ2-2; D gene ambiguous. Germline V gives CDR1 SGHAT, CDR2 FQNNGV. With 8 bases removed from V and 7 bases from J, the gap between germline ends came to 11 bases. CDR3 length: 12 residues.

This clonotype is a singleton in its sample. The chain joins TRBV7-9 to TRBJ1-2; no clear D. The CDR3 loop spans 12 amino acids. V was pared by 6 bases and J by 5 bases, with 10 bases between. The germline V gene has CDR1 SEHNR and CDR2 FQNEAQ (reference sequence). CDR3 coding DNA: TGTGCCAGCAGTTTGGATGTGTATGGCTACACCTTC. Translation: CASSLDVYGYTF. The variable domain in full, completed from reference TRBV7-9 and TRBJ1-2, reads DTGVSQNPRHKITKRGQNVTFRCDPISEHNRLYWYRQTLGQGPEFLTYFQNEAQLEKSRLLSDRFSAERPKGSFSTLEIQRTEQGDSAMYLCASSLDVYGYTFGSGTRLTVV.

The table lists this clonotype with many counts. The gene calls are TRBV12-3 or TRBV12-4 and TRBJ2-5, with D possibly being TRBD1 (6 bases). V was pared by 1 base and J by 3 bases, with 9 bases between. The CDR3 totals 14 residues. Here the CDR3 DNA reads TGTGCCAGCAGTTTAGAACAGGGCAAAGAGACCCAGTACTTC. It encodes CASSLEQGKETQYF.

This clonotype was recorded many times. This chain links TRBV20-1 with TRBJ1-3; 12 bases line up with TRBD1. V trimming: 4 bases; J trimming: 0 bases; junction bases outside the gene matches: 10. The CDR3 has 18 residues. Looked up from germline, CDR1 is DFQATT and CDR2 is SNEGSKA (reference sequence). CDR3 in amino acids: CSAKSGTGGFGSGNTIYF. The CDR3 DNA reads as TGCAGTGCTAAGTCCGGGACAGGGGGCTTCGGCTCTGGAAACACCATATATTTT.

V usage is TRBV19 and J usage is TRBJ2-7; D might be TRBD1 (7 bases). CDR1 and CDR2 (germline): LNHDA, SQIVND (reference sequence). Trimming took off 5 bases at V and 10 bases at J, with 18 bases between the two ends. This CDR3 has 13 residues. The CDR3 coding sequence is TGTGCCAGTAGTTCACTACAGGGGACTGAACAGTACTTC. Protein product: CASSSLQGTEQYF.

CDR3 nucleotides: TGTGCCAGCAGGGACAGGGGATATGGCTACACCTTC. Its translation: CASRDRGYGYTF. The chain couples TRBV2 to TRBJ1-2, with TRBD1 matching over 9 bases. The CDR3 spans 12 residues. V was clipped by 6 bases and J by 5 bases; unmatched bases: 1. Germline CDR1 SNHLY, CDR2 FYNNEI.

The chain combines TRBV27 with TRBJ2-3; TRBD1 matches 8 bases. Germline V gene data show CDR1 as MNHEY and CDR2 as SMNVEV (reference sequence). V shed 5 bases, J shed 7 bases, and the junction held 11 bases outside the gene matches. The CDR3 runs to 15 residues. As DNA, the CDR3 is TGTGCCAGCAGTCCTTGGCAGGGGGCGCCTAATACGCAGTATTTT. It translates to CASSPWQGAPNTQYF.

The CDR3 DNA is TGTGCCAGCAGCTCCGGACAGGGAAATGGCTACACCTTC. The encoded protein is CASSSGQGNGYTF. The chain has TRBV7-2 and TRBJ1-2; 8 nucleotides match TRBD1. J was trimmed by 6 bases and V by 4 bases; bases with no gene match: 4. Per germline, CDR1 SGHTA and CDR2 FQGNSA. The CDR3 is 13 amino acids.

This clonotype appeared a single time. The rearrangement uses TRBV20-1 and TRBJ2-5, with 10 positions matching TRBD1. The CDR3 is 16 residues long. Trimming removed 5 bases from V and 7 bases from J; junction bases left unmatched: 16. Germline-derived CDR1 and CDR2 are DFQATT and SNEGSKA (reference sequence). The chain's CDR3 is CSAAARQGALRGTQYF. CDR3 bases: TGCAGTGCTGCAGCCCGACAGGGGGCGCTTCGGGGGACCCAGTACTTC.

A word on this clonotype: Compared with germline, one end of the junction differs, possibly owing to a read error. J is TRBJ1-5 and V is TRBV15; perhaps TRBD1 as D (7 bases). The end of the DNA fits TRBJ2-3 better, so the J call may be wrong. The CDR3 has 16 amino acids. Germline lookup yields CDR1 LNHNV and CDR2 YYDKDF (reference sequence). This CDR3 reads CAASRGEDRPYQPQYF. CDR3 nucleotide sequence: TGTGCCGCCAGCCGAGGGGAGGACAGGCCTTACCAGCCCCAGTATTTT.

This clonotype was seen a handful of times. A read error is possible here, since a much larger clone lies one base away. This chain's CDR3 is CAYQSTLGVYTF. CDR3 coding DNA: TGTGCCTACCAATCAACACTGGGGGTCTACACCTTC. This rearrangement joins TRBV30 to TRBJ1-2; a weak D match, TRBD1 (5 bases). The CDR3 spans 12 residues. V was trimmed by 7 bases and J by 10 bases, leaving 19 bases between them. Germline V CDR1 and CDR2: GTSNPN, SVGIG (reference sequence).

This clonotype has at least ten counts. V and J are TRBV15 and TRBJ1-1; a weak D match, TRBD1 (5 bases). The CDR3 consists of 14 residues. Germline loops: CDR1 LNHNV, CDR2 YYDKDF (reference sequence). Trimming removed 1 base at V and 5 bases at J, with 11 bases between. CDR3 region: CATSRVRGQTEAFF. The DNA of the CDR3 is TGTGCCACCAGCAGAGTGAGGGGCCAGACTGAAGCTTTCTTT.

The chain couples TRBV20-1 to TRBJ2-3; TRBD2 matches 10 bases. Trimming at V came to 2 bases and at J to 2 bases, leaving 7 bases not matched to a gene. Germline V CDR1 and CDR2: DFQATT, SNEGSKA (reference sequence). The CDR3 has 16 amino acids. This CDR3 is CSARIRTSGFTDTQYF. In nucleotides, the CDR3 is TGCAGTGCTAGAATCCGGACTAGCGGATTCACAGATACGCAGTATTTT.

Many counts were recorded for this clonotype. The rearrangement joins TRBV7-6 to TRBJ2-5; D not resolved. The CDR3 runs 13 residues. The germline CDR1 and CDR2 sequences are SGHVS and FNYEAQ. The ends were cut back, 1 base at V and 5 bases at J, with 8 bases in the middle. This CDR3 reads CASSLVVWETQYF. DNA for the CDR3: TGTGCCAGCAGCTTAGTAGTCTGGGAGACCCAGTACTTC.

CDR3 sequence (DNA): TGTGCCAGTAGTCCTCCTGGGATTGAAGCTTTCTTT. Protein sequence: CASSPPGIEAFF. The chain has TRBV19 and TRBJ1-1; D gene uncertain. Germline lookup yields CDR1 LNHDA and CDR2 SQIVND (reference sequence). V gave up 5 bases and J gave up 7 bases, with 11 bases separating them. This CDR3 spans 12 amino acids.

A note on this clonotype: The junction departs from germline at one end; a sequencing error may be responsible. The chain uses TRBV5-1 and TRBJ2-3; D possibly corresponds to TRBD1 (5 bases). The CDR3 runs 15 residues. CDR1 SGHRS and CDR2 YFSETQ come from the germline V gene. CDR3 in DNA: TGCGCCAGCAGCCCTCGGCAGGGCCTCACAGTTACGCAGTATTTT. This sequence encodes CASSPRQGLTVTQYF.

This clonotype was seen at least ten times. The V gene is TRBV7-2, the J gene TRBJ2-3; 7 bases fit TRBD2. CDR1 is SGHTA and CDR2 is FQGNSA in the germline V gene. Losses at the gene ends were 1 base for V and 6 bases for J; bases not matched to a gene: 10. The CDR3 runs to 16 residues. The CDR3 reads CASSLDVRASGDTQYF. CDR3 bases: TGTGCCAGCAGCTTAGATGTACGGGCTAGCGGTGATACGCAGTATTTT. Supplemented by reference TRBV7-2 and TRBJ2-3, the full variable domain reads GAGVSQSPSNKVTEKGKDVELRCDPISGHTALYWYRQSLGQGLEFLIYFQGNSAPDKSGLPSDRFSAERTGGSVSTLTIQRTQQEDSAVYLCASSLDVRASGDTQYFGPGTRLTVL.